These 5 T cell receptor beta chains share one sample of origin, sequenced in a study of cytomegalovirus exposure and HLA in healthy donors. This PCR relied on a set of 60 Vbeta primers and 13 Jbeta primers. Clones were sequenced by immunoSEQ multiplex PCR, and TCRdb holds only the in-frame ones, with some missing. This table has around 100,000 clones, around 79% appearing once. The sequenced sample consisted of PBMCs. The receptors come from a woman between 40 and 55 years old in good health and CMV-seronegative.

This chain connects TRBV19 to TRBJ2-1; D remains ambiguous. The V end was cut by 4 bases, the J end by 6 bases, with 13 bases between. CDR3 length equals 14 residues. Germline V gene sequence: CDR1 LNHDA, CDR2 SQIVND (reference sequence). The CDR3 coding sequence is TGTGCCAGTAGTAAAAACAGCCAAAGCAATGAGCAGTTCTTC. Its translation: CASSKNSQSNEQFF.

The chain links TRBV5-1 to TRBJ2-3, with TRBD2 matching 12 bases. The V gene's germline CDR1 is SGHRS and CDR2 YFSETQ. This CDR3 is built from 17 residues. V gave up 6 bases and J gave up 2 bases; unmatched junction bases: 10. The CDR3 reads CASNPSGRASDTDTQYF. As DNA, the CDR3 is TGCGCCAGCAACCCTAGCGGGAGGGCCTCTGACACAGATACGCAGTATTTT.

The rearrangement joins TRBV11-2 to TRBJ1-1; 9 bases match TRBD1. The CDR3 totals 16 residues. V lost 5 bases, J lost 1 base, and 8 bases stayed unmatched. From germline, CDR1 is SGHAT and CDR2 FQNNGV. Written as DNA, the CDR3 is TGTGCCAGCAGCCAAATACAGGGGGCTGGGAACACTGAAGCTTTCTTT. Protein sequence: CASSQIQGAGNTEAFF.

Only a few counts were recorded for this clone. This chain links TRBV6-6 with TRBJ1-2; D is possibly TRBD1 (6 bases). V was trimmed by 1 base and J by 6 bases, leaving 9 bases between them. Germline assignment: CDR1 MNHNY and CDR2 SVGAGI (reference sequence). The CDR3 covers 13 residues. CDR3 DNA: TGTGCCAGCAGTTACTTGTCAGGGGATGGCTACACCTTC. It codes for CASSYLSGDGYTF.

This chain connects TRBV7-9 to TRBJ1-1, with D possibly matching TRBD1 (6 bases). The CDR3 length is 14 residues. Germline V gene sequence: CDR1 SEHNR, CDR2 FQNEAQ (reference sequence). The V end was cut by 2 bases, the J end by 1 base, with 8 bases between. CDR3 DNA: TGTGCCAGCAGCTTACGGACAGCGAACACTGAAGCTTTCTTT. It yields the protein CASSLRTANTEAFF.